These 10 T cell receptor beta chains came from one sample sequenced in a study of control samples from healthy donors and cancer patients. The assay was immunoSEQ multiplex PCR, and TCRdb's table has in-frame clones only and misses some. The sample records around 160,000 clones, 80% to 95% being singletons. Material: blood. All receptors derive from a man in his late teens or twenties in good health.

The chain carries TRBV6-6 and TRBJ2-1; perhaps D is TRBD1 or TRBD2 (5 bases each). The V and J ends lost 2 bases and 6 bases respectively, with 11 bases between them. The germline V gene has CDR1 MNHNY and CDR2 SVGAGI (reference sequence). CDR3 length: 14 amino acids. The CDR3 DNA follows: TGTGCCAGCAGTTACGGGGGTCGGGGCAATGAGCAGTTCTTC. Its translation is CASSYGGRGNEQFF.

The V call is TRBV4-2, the J call TRBJ2-3; no definite D call. The CDR3 consists of 12 residues. The V end lost 0 bases, the J end lost 7 bases, and 5 bases lay between the germline ends. CDR1 and CDR2 from the germline V gene are LGHNA and YNFKEQ. The CDR3, as DNA: TGTGCCAGCAGCCAAGAGCGGAATACGCAGTATTTT. Translated, it gives CASSQERNTQYF.

The chain uses TRBV4-2 and TRBJ1-1; tentative D call: TRBD1 (6 bases). The CDR3 is made up of 16 amino acids. V was trimmed by 2 bases and J by 4 bases, leaving 17 bases between them. CDR1 and CDR2 (germline): LGHNA, YNFKEQ. The CDR3, as DNA: TGTGCCAGCAGCCAACACACAGGGTCAGGGGTCACTGAAGCTTTCTTT. Amino acids: CASSQHTGSGVTEAFF.

V usage is TRBV5-1 and J usage is TRBJ2-3, with D hard to call. This CDR3 is 13 amino acids long. Germline lookup yields CDR1 SGHRS and CDR2 YFSETQ. The V gene lost 5 bases and the J gene lost 6 bases, with 13 bases spanning the gap. CDR3 sequence: CASSTVLQDTQYF. The CDR3 nucleotides are TGCGCCAGCAGTACCGTCCTGCAGGATACGCAGTATTTT.

J is TRBJ2-2 and V is TRBV19; 8 nucleotides align to TRBD2. The V segment lost 10 bases and the J segment 2 bases; nucleotides outside the gene matches: 6. CDR1 is LNHDA, CDR2 SQIVND, per germline (reference sequence). The CDR3 sequence is 14 residues long. The CDR3 DNA reads TGTGCCATCCGAGCGGGGGAAAACACCGGGGAGCTGTTTTTT. Its protein is CAIRAGENTGELFF.

The CDR3, as DNA: TGTGCCAGCAGCTTGGCCGGGGCCACCTACGAGCAGTACTTC. Amino acid sequence: CASSLAGATYEQYF. The J gene is TRBJ2-7, the V gene TRBV11-2, with D tentatively TRBD1 or TRBD2 (5 bases each). Trimming pared 3 bases from V and 2 bases from J, leaving 11 bases between. The germline V gene has CDR1 SGHAT and CDR2 FQNNGV. This CDR3 spans 14 amino acids. The full variable domain, in which reference TRBV11-2 and TRBJ2-7 provide the parts outside the CDR3, is EAGVAQSPRYKIIEKRQSVAFWCNPISGHATLYWYQQILGQGPKLLIQFQNNGVVDDSQLPKDRFSAERLKGVDSTLKIQPAKLEDSAVYLCASSLAGATYEQYFGPGTRLTVT.

V usage is TRBV5-1 and J usage is TRBJ2-5, with D perhaps matching TRBD2 (5 bases). CDR3 length: 14 amino acids. Germline V gives CDR1 SGHRS, CDR2 YFSETQ. V was clipped by 7 bases and J by 1 base, with 14 bases between them. The CDR3 loop is CASARVSGQETQYF. The CDR3 DNA reads TGCGCCAGCGCTAGAGTAAGCGGCCAAGAGACCCAGTACTTC.

This clone was counted a single time. This sequence joins TRBV19 and TRBJ1-5; no definite D call. Per germline, CDR1 LNHDA and CDR2 SQIVND (reference sequence). This CDR3 has 15 amino acids. V gave up 2 bases and J gave up 3 bases, with 11 bases separating them. In DNA form, the CDR3 reads TGTGCCAGTAGTATATCCGTTAACTACAATCAGCCCCAGCATTTT. Translating gives CASSISVNYNQPQHF.

V gene TRBV5-5 combines with J gene TRBJ1-3; D is unresolved. V lost 2 bases and J 0 bases, leaving 12 bases between the germline ends. The CDR3 contains 16 residues. Looked up from germline, CDR1 is SGHKS and CDR2 is YYEKEE (reference sequence). For the CDR3, the DNA is TGTGCCAGCAGCTTTAGATGGACTACCTCTGGAAACACCATATATTTT. Translation gives CASSFRWTTSGNTIYF.

The rearrangement links TRBV7-9 to TRBJ1-2; possible D gene TRBD1, 6 bases. The germline CDR1 and CDR2 sequences are SEHNR and FQNEAQ (reference sequence). V lost 3 bases and J lost 3, with 8 bases in between. This CDR3 has 13 amino acids. The CDR3 spells CASSFRGDYGYTF. The CDR3 nucleotides read TGTGCCAGCAGCTTCAGGGGCGACTATGGCTACACCTTC.